This T cell receptor (beta chain) is from a study of blood T cell repertoires in COVID-19. Study-level background: COVID-19 samples, acute and convalescent, were from the United States, Italy and Spain.

J gave up 4 bases and V 1 base, and 5 bases lay outside the gene matches. The germline CDR1 and CDR2 sequences are MNHEY and SMNVEV (reference sequence). This CDR3 contains 15 residues. Per the original data handling: Researchers report that nucleated cell counts were estimated from reference gene primer amplification. Using immunoSEQ multiplex PCR, the repertoire was profiled, and TCRdb retains in-frame clones only, with some absent. V and J calls and clone size are given by that table; D and trimming were obtained from the DNA. The sample yields roughly 200,000 clones, nearly 90% seen once. The sequence was collected from a man in his fifties or sixties with acute or convalescent COVID-19. Sequences were obtained from peripheral blood. The V gene is TRBV27, the J gene TRBJ2-7; the match to TRBD1 covers 9 bases. The CDR3: CASSLFPTGGYEQYF. In DNA form, the CDR3 reads TGTGCCAGCAGTTTATTCCCGACAGGGGGTTACGAGCAGTACTTC.